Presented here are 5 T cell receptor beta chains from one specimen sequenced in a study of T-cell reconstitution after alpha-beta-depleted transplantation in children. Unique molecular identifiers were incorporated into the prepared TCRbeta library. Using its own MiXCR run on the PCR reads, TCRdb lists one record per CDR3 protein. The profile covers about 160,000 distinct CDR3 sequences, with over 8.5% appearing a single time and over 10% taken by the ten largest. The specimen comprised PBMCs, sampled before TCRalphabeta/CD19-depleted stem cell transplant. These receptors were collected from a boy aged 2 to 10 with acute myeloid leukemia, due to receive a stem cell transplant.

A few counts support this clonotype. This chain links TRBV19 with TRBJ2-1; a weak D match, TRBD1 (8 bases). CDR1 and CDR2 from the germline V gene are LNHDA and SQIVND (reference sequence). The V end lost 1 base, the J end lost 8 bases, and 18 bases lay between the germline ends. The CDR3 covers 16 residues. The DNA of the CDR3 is TGTGCCAGTAGTATAGGGGGGGGCAGGGGACAGGATGAGCAGTTCTTC. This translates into CASSIGGGRGQDEQFF.

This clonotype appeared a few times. The CDR3 nucleotides read TGCAGTGTATTTTCAACTAATGAAAAACTGTTTTTT. It specifies CSVFSTNEKLFF. The chain is built from TRBV20-1 and TRBJ1-4; no firm D call. Germline values: CDR1 DFQATT, CDR2 SNEGSKA (reference sequence). Deletions cut 7 bases from V and 0 bases from J, with 6 bases between. The CDR3 extends over 12 amino acids.

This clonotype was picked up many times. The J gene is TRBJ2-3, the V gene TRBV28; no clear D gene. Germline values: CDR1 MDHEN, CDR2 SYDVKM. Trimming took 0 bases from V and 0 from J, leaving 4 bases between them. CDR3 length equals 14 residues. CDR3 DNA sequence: TGTGCCAGCAGTTTATGGGACAGCACAGATACGCAGTATTTT. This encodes CASSLWDSTDTQYF.

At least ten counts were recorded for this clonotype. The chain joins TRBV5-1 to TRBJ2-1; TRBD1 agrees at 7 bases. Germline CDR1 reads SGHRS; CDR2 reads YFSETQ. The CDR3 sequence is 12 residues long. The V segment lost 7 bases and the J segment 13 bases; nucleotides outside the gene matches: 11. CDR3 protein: CASGEGAVHQFF. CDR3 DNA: TGCGCCAGCGGCGAGGGGGCCGTTCACCAGTTCTTC.

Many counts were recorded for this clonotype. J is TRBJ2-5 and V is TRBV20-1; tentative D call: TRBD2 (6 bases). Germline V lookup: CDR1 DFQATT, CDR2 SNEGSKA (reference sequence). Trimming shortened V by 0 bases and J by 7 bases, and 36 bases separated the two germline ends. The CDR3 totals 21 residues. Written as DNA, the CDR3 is TGCAGTGCTAGAGATTCCATTGGGGCTAGCGCGCGGCGGCCACGCATGCCGACCCAGTACTTC. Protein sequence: CSARDSIGASARRPRMPTQYF.